These T cell receptor beta chains were read from a single sample in a study of T cell changes during pregnancy in multiple sclerosis. Profiled with immunoSEQ multiplex PCR; TCRdb holds only in-frame clones, not every one. The sample holds tens of thousands of clones, roughly 93% seen once. This specimen consisted of peripheral blood, obtained in the second trimester of pregnancy. These receptors all come from a female donor with multiple sclerosis, enrolled in a pregnancy study. Both conserved end residues are part of each CDR3. Clone sizes are given selectively: once, few, many, or a class where the clone is expanded.

V: TRBV7-9
size: -
CDR3: CASSPERRSANEKLFF

V: TRBV18
size: -
CDR3: CASSPLNTGELFF

V: TRBV7-2
size: -
CDR3: CASSPPGTSGGGFF

V: TRBV14
size: once
CDR3: CASSQDRAEGWGETQYF

V: TRBV28
size: -
CDR3: CASSGGVLREKLFF

V: TRBV2
size: -
CDR3: CASSPLRSNTGELFF

V: TRBV7-2
size: -
CDR3: CASSLAGQGVSGNTIYF

V: TRBV7-8
size: once
CDR3: CASSLTSAANTQYF

V: TRBV6-1
size: -
CDR3: CASSSTGGADQPQHF

V: TRBV5-1
size: -
CDR3: CASSSGTSVLYEQYF

V: TRBV29-1
size: -
CDR3: CSVGALTSGRANEQFF

V: TRBV19
size: -
CDR3: CASSIGSGGQPQHF

V: TRBV9
size: -
CDR3: CASSPGRGGLDTGELFF

V: TRBV25-1
size: once
CDR3: CASSPGTFSSYNEQFF

V: TRBV11-2
size: -
CDR3: CASSLGLARTEAFF

V: TRBV5-1
size: -
CDR3: CASSLARTGELFF

V: TRBV7-9
size: -
CDR3: CASSLARGEQFF

V: TRBV5-1
size: -
CDR3: CASSAFAGAQTEAFF

V: TRBV9
size: -
CDR3: CASSSVRGGAYNEQFF

V: TRBV28
size: -
CDR3: CASRKLEQETQYF

V: TRBV19
size: -
CDR3: CASRRLGTGGRNEQFF

V: TRBV6-4
size: -
CDR3: CASSDGAGADTQYF

V: TRBV2
size: -
CDR3: CASRHGGEQYF

V: TRBV18
size: -
CDR3: CASSRDSALGSEQFF

V: TRBV5-4
size: -
CDR3: CASSWTDQETQYF

V: TRBV5-1
size: -
CDR3: CASSSADRGPGSGYTF

V: TRBV6-6
size: -
CDR3: CASVRGQPYEQYF

V: TRBV7-9
size: -
CDR3: CASSSTGTGAYEQYF

V: TRBV2
size: -
CDR3: CASNSWGGDTQYF

V: TRBV19
size: -
CDR3: CASSGRQGANEQYF

V: TRBV6-6
size: -
CDR3: CASSHVGLAGENEQFF

V: TRBV21-1
size: -
CDR3: CARFLFGAGVYNEQFF

V: TRBV7-9
size: -
CDR3: CASSPEVLAKNIQYF

V: TRBV7-2
size: -
CDR3: CASSQGGAGGLSEQYF

V: TRBV27
size: -
CDR3: CASSSYSSNYEQYF

V: TRBV18
size: once
CDR3: CASSPGAEPGNTIYF